Each of the 11 T cell receptor beta chains below was sequenced from the same sample in a study of T-cell memory formation after mild COVID-19. TCRdb passed the 5' RACE reads through MiXCR, listing each CDR3 protein once. Among roughly 89,000 distinct CDR3 sequences, less than 15% were seen once, and the ten largest hold 27%. Sequenced input: PBMCs or a T cell subset sorted from them (not recorded which). Receptors were obtained from an adult woman who had mild COVID-19 (a few samples of this study predate the infection). Cell type and time point are not known.

This clonotype came up many times. J is TRBJ2-2 and V is TRBV4-1, with a possible D match to TRBD2 (7 bases). The germline V gene encodes CDR1 MGHRA and CDR2 YSYEKL. Deletions cut 0 bases from V and 4 bases from J, with 12 bases between. This CDR3 comprises 16 residues. DNA for the CDR3: TGCGCCAGCAGCCAAGAGGGGGGGGCTCTCACCGGGGAGCTGTTTTTT. It codes for CASSQEGGALTGELFF.

In its sample, this clonotype was seen many times. The rearrangement links TRBV9 to TRBJ2-1, with TRBD1 matching 9 bases. Germline loops: CDR1 SGDLS, CDR2 YYNGEE. The ends lost 3 bases at V and 7 bases at J; junction bases unmatched: 2. CDR3 length: 13 amino acids. CDR3 amino acids: CASSGTGENEQFF. The CDR3 bases are TGTGCCAGCAGCGGGACAGGGGAGAATGAGCAGTTCTTC.

This clonotype was recorded a few times. J is TRBJ1-1 and V is TRBV11-2; D gene ambiguous. Trimming took off 2 bases at V and 6 bases at J, with 7 bases between the two ends. The CDR3 contains 12 residues. Germline CDR1 SGHAT, CDR2 FQNNGV. Here the CDR3 reads CASSLWVPEAFF. In DNA, the CDR3 is TGTGCCAGCAGCTTATGGGTCCCTGAAGCTTTCTTT.

The genes are TRBV4-1 and TRBJ1-4, with TRBD1 as a possible D gene (5 bases). V was trimmed by 4 bases and J by 0 bases, leaving 15 bases between them. The CDR3 consists of 17 residues. The V gene's germline CDR1 is MGHRA and CDR2 YSYEKL. The CDR3 region is CASSRRDGPTTNEKLFF. The CDR3 DNA reads as TGCGCCAGCAGCCGCCGGGACGGCCCTACAACTAATGAAAAACTGTTTTTT.

V is TRBV7-9 and J is TRBJ1-2, with unresolved D. The CDR3 is 10 residues long. CDR1 and CDR2 from the germline V gene are SEHNR and FQNEAQ (reference sequence). The V gene lost 5 bases and the J gene lost 5 bases, with 3 bases spanning the gap. CDR3 sequence: CASSLYGYTF. In nucleotides, the CDR3 is TGTGCCAGCAGCCTATATGGCTACACCTTC.

This clonotype was detected only a few times. The chain links TRBV6-5 to TRBJ2-1; D is uncertain. This CDR3 region has 14 residues. The germline V gene has CDR1 MNHEY and CDR2 SVGAGI. Trimming pared 1 base from V and 6 bases from J, leaving 10 bases between. CDR3 sequence: CASSYLRDTNEQFF. In nucleotides, the CDR3 is TGTGCCAGCAGTTACTTAAGAGACACCAATGAGCAGTTCTTC.

The V call is TRBV6-6, the J call TRBJ2-7; 7 bases map to TRBD2. Germline CDR1 reads MNHNY; CDR2 reads SVGAGI (reference sequence). The CDR3 is 11 residues long. With 8 bases clipped from V and 6 bases from J, the junction kept 4 bases outside the gene matches. The chain's CDR3 is CASGPGGEQYF. The CDR3 nucleotides read TGTGCCAGCGGGCCGGGAGGCGAGCAGTACTTC.

This chain uses TRBV5-1 with TRBJ1-1; D is uncertain. V shed 4 bases and J shed 2 bases, with 12 bases lying between them. CDR1 and CDR2 from the germline V gene are SGHRS and YFSETQ. CDR3 length equals 14 residues. This CDR3 reads CASSLATLNTEAFF. The CDR3 DNA sequence: TGCGCCAGCAGCCTTGCGACGCTTAACACTGAAGCTTTCTTT.

The chain's CDR3 is CASSAPGTASNEQFF. CDR3 in DNA: TGTGCCAGCAGCGCCCCCGGGACAGCTAGCAATGAGCAGTTCTTC. The chain joins TRBV7-9 to TRBJ2-1, with 7 bases aligning to TRBD1. The germline V gene encodes CDR1 SEHNR and CDR2 FQNEAQ (reference sequence). The CDR3 is 15 residues long. V lost 5 bases, J lost 6 bases, and 10 bases stayed unmatched. Drawing the rest from reference TRBV7-9 and TRBJ2-1, the complete variable domain is DTGVSQNPRHKITKRGQNVTFRCDPISEHNRLYWYRQTLGQGPEFLTYFQNEAQLEKSRLLSDRFSAERPKGSFSTLEIQRTEQGDSAMYLCASSAPGTASNEQFFGPGTRLTVL.

The chain has TRBV5-6 and TRBJ1-5; 7 bases are shared with TRBD1. The junction had 8 bases not matched to a gene; V was cut back by 4 bases and J by 4 bases. This CDR3 region has 15 residues. Germline CDR1 SGHDT, CDR2 YYEEEE. The CDR3: CASSQVRDRNQPQHF. Here the CDR3 DNA reads TGTGCCAGCAGCCAGGTTCGGGACAGAAATCAGCCCCAGCATTTT.

The sample holds a few counts of this clonotype. The chain has TRBV7-2 and TRBJ2-5, with 10 bases identical to TRBD2. The CDR3 is 14 residues long. V lost 5 bases, J lost 4 bases, and 4 bases stayed unmatched. Germline V gives CDR1 SGHTA, CDR2 FQGNSA. The CDR3 bases are TGTGCCAGCAGCCAGGGACTAGCGAGAGAGACCCAGTACTTC. The encoded protein is CASSQGLARETQYF. The whole variable domain, remainder taken from reference TRBV7-2 and TRBJ2-5, is GAGVSQSPSNKVTEKGKDVELRCDPISGHTALYWYRQSLGQGLEFLIYFQGNSAPDKSGLPSDRFSAERTGGSVSTLTIQRTQQEDSAVYLCASSQGLARETQYFGPGTRLLVL.